The 2 T cell receptor beta chains listed next were all sequenced from one sample in a study of T cells in Graves' hyperthyroidism and ophthalmopathy. Amplified TCR beta CDR3 regions derived from RNA transcripts. Researchers ran a first-round RT-PCR on the TCR CDR3 using the HTBI primer set. TCRdb called the multiplex PCR reads again in MiXCR, with one record for every CDR3 protein. The data hold approximately 600,000 distinct CDR3 sequences, with under 15% observed a single time. Sequenced material: blood. These receptors were taken from a woman in her 40s with Graves' ophthalmopathy.

This clonotype was observed at least ten times. The chain is built from TRBV2 and TRBJ2-5; D may be TRBD2 (6 bases). Germline loops: CDR1 SNHLY, CDR2 FYNNEI. The V end was cut by 7 bases, the J end by 2 bases, with 14 bases between. The CDR3 loop spans 14 amino acids. The CDR3 protein is CASNPGRDQETQYF. The DNA for the CDR3 is TGTGCCAGCAACCCGGGGCGGGATCAAGAGACCCAGTACTTC.

This clonotype has at least ten counts. The chain has TRBV6-4 and TRBJ2-2; D ambiguous. V was trimmed by 3 bases and J by 10 bases, leaving 9 bases between them. Germline values: CDR1 MRHNA, CDR2 SNTAGT. The length of the CDR3 is 12 residues. CDR3 protein: CASSDTVAELFF. CDR3 nucleotides: TGTGCCAGCAGTGATACGGTCGCGGAGCTGTTTTTT.